This TCR beta chain was sequenced during a study of blood T cell repertoires in COVID-19. As for the study in general: Both acute and convalescent COVID-19 samples were obtained from the United States, Italy and Spain. PBMCs, B-cell-depleted T cells, or T cells were the source of the cDNA or gDNA that made up the material.

The CDR3 contains 14 residues. Germline V lookup: CDR1 SNHLY, CDR2 FYNNEI. The V gene lost 4 bases and the J gene lost 0 bases, with 7 bases spanning the gap. Clinical history as reported by participants underpinned cohort assignment. Source study methods: Quantification of nucleated cells was approximated via reference gene primer amplification. This table comes from immunoSEQ multiplex PCR, and its TCRdb copy is limited to in-frame clones, with some not included. The V and J calls and clone size come from that table; D and trimming were worked out from the DNA. The sample records roughly 160,000 clones, roughly 82% being singletons. This clone was observed a handful of times.

This TCR was sampled from a man aged 50-59 years who had recovered from COVID-19. The sequencing sample was made of PBMCs or T cells enriched from blood (not recorded which). The rearrangement joins TRBV2 to TRBJ1-3; no clear D gene. CDR3 DNA: TGTGCCAGCAGTGTTACAGTCTCTGGAAACACCATATATTTT. Translation gives CASSVTVSGNTIYF.